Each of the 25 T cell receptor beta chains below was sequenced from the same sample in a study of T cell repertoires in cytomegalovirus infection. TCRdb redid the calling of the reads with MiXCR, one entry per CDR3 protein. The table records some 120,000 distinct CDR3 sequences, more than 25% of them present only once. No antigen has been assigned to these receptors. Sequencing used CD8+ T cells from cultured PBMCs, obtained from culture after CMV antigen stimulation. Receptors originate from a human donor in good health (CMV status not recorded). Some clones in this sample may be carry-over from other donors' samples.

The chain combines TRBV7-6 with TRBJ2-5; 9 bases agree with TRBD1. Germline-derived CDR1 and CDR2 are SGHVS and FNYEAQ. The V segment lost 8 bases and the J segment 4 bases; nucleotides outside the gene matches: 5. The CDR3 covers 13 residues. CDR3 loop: CASGPTGGETQYF. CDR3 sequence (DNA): TGTGCCAGCGGACCGACAGGGGGAGAGACCCAGTACTTC.

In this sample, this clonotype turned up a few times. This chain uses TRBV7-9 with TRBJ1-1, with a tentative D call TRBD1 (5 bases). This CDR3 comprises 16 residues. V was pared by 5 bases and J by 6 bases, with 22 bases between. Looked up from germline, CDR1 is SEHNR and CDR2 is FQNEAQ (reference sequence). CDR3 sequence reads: CASSRVRGVYPAEAFF. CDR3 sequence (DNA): TGTGCCAGCAGCCGGGTCAGAGGGGTTTACCCAGCTGAAGCTTTCTTT.

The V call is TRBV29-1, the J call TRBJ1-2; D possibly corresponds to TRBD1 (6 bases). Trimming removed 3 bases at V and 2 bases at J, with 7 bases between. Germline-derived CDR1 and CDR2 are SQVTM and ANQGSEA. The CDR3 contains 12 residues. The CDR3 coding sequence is TGCAGCGTTGAGACAGGCAACTATGGCTACACCTTC. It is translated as CSVETGNYGYTF.

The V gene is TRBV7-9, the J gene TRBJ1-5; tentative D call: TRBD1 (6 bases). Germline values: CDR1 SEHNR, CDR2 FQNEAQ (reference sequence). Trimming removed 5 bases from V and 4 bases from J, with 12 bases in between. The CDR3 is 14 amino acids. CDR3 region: CASSPAGANQPQHF. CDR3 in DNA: TGTGCCAGCAGCCCTGCAGGGGCTAATCAGCCCCAGCATTTT.

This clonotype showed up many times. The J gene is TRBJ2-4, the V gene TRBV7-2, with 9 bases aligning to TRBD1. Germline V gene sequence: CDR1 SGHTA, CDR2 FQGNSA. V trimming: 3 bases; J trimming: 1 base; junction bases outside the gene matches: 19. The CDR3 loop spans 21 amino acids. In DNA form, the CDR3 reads TGTGCCAGCAGCTTGCCCAACAACGGGACAGGGTTTGGGGTCGCCAAAAACATTCAGTACTTC. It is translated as CASSLPNNGTGFGVAKNIQYF.

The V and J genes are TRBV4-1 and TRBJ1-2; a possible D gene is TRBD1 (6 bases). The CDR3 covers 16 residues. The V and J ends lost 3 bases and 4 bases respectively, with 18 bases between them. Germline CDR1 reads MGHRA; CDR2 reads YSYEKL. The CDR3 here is CASSQEEPGHRYGYTF. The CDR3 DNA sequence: TGCGCCAGCAGCCAGGAGGAACCGGGACACCGCTATGGCTACACCTTC.

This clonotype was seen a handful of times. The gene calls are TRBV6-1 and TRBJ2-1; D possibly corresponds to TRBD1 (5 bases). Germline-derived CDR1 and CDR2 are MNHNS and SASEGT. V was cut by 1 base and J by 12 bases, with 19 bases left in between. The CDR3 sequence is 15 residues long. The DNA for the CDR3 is TGTGCCAGCAGTGAAGGGATTTGGGGCGTGGATCGGCAGTTCTTC. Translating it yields CASSEGIWGVDRQFF.

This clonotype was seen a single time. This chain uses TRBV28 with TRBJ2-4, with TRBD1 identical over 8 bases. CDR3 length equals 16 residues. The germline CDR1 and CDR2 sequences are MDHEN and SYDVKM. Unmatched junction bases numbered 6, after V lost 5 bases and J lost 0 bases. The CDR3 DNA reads TGTGCCAGCAGTGACACAGGGGGAATAGCCAAAAACATTCAGTACTTC. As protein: CASSDTGGIAKNIQYF.

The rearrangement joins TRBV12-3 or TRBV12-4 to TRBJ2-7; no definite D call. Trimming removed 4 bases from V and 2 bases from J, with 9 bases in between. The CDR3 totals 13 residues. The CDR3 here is CASSSTAPYEQYF. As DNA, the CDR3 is TGTGCCAGCAGTTCTACAGCTCCCTACGAGCAGTACTTC.

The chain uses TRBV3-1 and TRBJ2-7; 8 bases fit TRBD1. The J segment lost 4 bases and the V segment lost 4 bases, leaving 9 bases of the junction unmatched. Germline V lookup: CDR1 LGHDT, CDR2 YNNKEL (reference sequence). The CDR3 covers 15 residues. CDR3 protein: CASSLETGASYEQYF. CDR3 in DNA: TGTGCCAGCAGCCTAGAGACAGGGGCATCGTACGAGCAGTACTTC.

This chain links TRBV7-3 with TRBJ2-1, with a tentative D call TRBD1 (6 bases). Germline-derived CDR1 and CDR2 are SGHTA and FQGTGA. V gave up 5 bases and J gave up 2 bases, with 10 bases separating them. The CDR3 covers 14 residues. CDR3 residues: CASSLRGTYNEQFF. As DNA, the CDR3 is TGTGCCAGCAGCCTGAGGGGGACCTACAATGAGCAGTTCTTC.

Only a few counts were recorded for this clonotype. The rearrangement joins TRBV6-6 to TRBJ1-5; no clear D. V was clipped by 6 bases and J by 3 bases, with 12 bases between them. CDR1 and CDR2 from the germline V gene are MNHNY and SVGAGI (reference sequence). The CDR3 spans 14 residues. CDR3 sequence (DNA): TGTGCCAGCAGCGGACCCGCGGCCAATCAGCCCCAGCATTTT. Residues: CASSGPAANQPQHF.

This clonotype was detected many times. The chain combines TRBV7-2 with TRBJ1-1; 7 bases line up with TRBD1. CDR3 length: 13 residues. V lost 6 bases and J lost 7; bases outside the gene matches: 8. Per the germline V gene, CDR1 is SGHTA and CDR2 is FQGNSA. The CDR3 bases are TGTGCCAGCAGACCTGGACAGGATGGTGAAGCTTTCTTT. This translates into CASRPGQDGEAFF.

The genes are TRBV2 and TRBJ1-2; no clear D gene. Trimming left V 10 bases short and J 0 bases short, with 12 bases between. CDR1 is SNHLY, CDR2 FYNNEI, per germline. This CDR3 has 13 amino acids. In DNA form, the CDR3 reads TGTGCCACGTCACATTCAACTAACTATGGCTACACCTTC. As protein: CATSHSTNYGYTF.

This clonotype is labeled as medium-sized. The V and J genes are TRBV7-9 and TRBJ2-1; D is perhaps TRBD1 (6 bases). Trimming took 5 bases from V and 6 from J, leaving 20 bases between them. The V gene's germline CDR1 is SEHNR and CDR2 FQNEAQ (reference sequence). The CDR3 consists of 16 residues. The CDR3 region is CASSPTSGTPSNEQFF. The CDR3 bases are TGTGCCAGCAGCCCGACTTCCGGGACACCCTCCAATGAGCAGTTCTTC.

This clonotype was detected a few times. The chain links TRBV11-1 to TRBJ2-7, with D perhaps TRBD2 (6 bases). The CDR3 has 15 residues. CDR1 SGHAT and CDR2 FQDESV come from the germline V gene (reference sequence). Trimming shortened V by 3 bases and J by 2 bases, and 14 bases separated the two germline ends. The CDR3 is CASSFGSRPPYEQYF. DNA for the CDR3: TGTGCCAGCAGCTTCGGGAGCCGTCCCCCCTACGAGCAGTACTTC.

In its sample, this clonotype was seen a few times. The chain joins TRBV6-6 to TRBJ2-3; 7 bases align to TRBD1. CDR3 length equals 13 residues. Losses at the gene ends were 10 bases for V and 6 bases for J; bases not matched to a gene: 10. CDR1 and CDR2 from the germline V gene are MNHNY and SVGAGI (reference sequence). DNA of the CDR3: TGTGCCATCGGGCAGGGGGAGTGGGATACGCAGTATTTT. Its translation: CAIGQGEWDTQYF.

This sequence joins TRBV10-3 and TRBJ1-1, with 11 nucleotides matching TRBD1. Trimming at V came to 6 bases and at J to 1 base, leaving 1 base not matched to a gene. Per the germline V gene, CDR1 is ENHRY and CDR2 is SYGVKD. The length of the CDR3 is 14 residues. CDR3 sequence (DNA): TGTGCCATCAGAGGACAGGGGGCGAACACTGAAGCTTTCTTT. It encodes CAIRGQGANTEAFF.

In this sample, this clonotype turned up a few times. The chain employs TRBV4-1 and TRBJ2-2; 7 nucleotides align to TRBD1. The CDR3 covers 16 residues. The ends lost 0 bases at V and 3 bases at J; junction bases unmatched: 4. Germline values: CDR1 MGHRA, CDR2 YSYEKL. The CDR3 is CASSQDITGDTGELFF. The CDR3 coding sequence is TGCGCCAGCAGCCAAGATATCACAGGGGACACCGGGGAGCTGTTTTTT.

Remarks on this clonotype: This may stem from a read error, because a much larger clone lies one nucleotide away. Written as DNA, the CDR3 is TGTGCCAGCAGTCTGAATCGGGCGGGGACCTCCTACAATGAGCAGTTCTTC. As protein: CASSLNRAGTSYNEQFF. This sequence joins TRBV27 and TRBJ2-1; TRBD2 is a possible D gene (6 bases). Germline CDR1 is MNHEY and CDR2 is SMNVEV (reference sequence). The CDR3 extends over 17 amino acids. Between the trimmed V and J ends, which lost 5 bases and 0 bases, there was a span of 17 bases.

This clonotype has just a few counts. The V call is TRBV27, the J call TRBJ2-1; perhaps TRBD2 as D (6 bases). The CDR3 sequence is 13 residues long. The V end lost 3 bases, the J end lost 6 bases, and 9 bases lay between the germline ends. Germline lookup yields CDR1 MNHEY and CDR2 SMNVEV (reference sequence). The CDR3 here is CASSFLGSNEQFF. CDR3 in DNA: TGTGCCAGCAGTTTTCTCGGGAGCAATGAGCAGTTCTTC.

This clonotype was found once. The CDR3 sequence is CASTQTGSGYGYTF. The CDR3 DNA reads as TGTGCCAGCACCCAAACAGGGTCTGGCTATGGCTACACCTTC. The chain links TRBV27 to TRBJ1-2; perhaps TRBD1 as D (6 bases). The V gene's germline CDR1 is MNHEY and CDR2 SMNVEV (reference sequence). The CDR3 is 14 residues long. V lost 7 bases and J lost 4, with 16 bases in between.

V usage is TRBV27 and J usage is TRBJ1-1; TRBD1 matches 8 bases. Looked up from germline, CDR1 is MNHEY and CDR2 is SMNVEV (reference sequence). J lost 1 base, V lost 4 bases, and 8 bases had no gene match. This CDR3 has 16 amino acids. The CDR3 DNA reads TGTGCCAGCAGTTCTTTGACAGGGGCCCCGAACACTGAAGCTTTCTTT. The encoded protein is CASSSLTGAPNTEAFF.

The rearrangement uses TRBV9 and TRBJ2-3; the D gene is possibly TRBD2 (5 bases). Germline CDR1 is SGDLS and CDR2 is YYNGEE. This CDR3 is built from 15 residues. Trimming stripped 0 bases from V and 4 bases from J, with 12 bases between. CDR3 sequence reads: CASSVGPTGSDTQYF. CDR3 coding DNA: TGTGCCAGCAGCGTAGGTCCAACGGGGTCAGATACGCAGTATTTT.

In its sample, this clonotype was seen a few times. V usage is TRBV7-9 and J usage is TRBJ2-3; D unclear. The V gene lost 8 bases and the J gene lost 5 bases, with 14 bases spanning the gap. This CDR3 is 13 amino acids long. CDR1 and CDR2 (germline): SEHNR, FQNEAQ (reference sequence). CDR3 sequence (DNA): TGTGCCAGCTTGTCGGCCCAGAGAGATACGCAGTATTTT. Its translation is CASLSAQRDTQYF.